Following are 14 T cell receptor beta chains from one sample sequenced in a study of T cells of healthy individuals (dated by TCRdb to the late 2010s). The library relied on 5' RACE. Sequencer: Illumina MiSeq. TCRdb cleaned the public reads at Q25 with fastp, built clones with MiXCR and kept in-frame beta chains. Rows merge per CDR3 protein into single entries with the most common DNA and genes. This sample is represented by about 82,000 distinct CDR3 sequences; approximately 5.4% of them were singletons. The ten top clones hold around 7.6% of the sample. These receptors were collected from a female donor in good health.

This rearrangement joins TRBV29-1 to TRBJ2-5; TRBD2 aligns across 12 bases. After removal of 3 bases from V and 1 base from J, the junction contained 9 bases not matched to a gene. CDR1 is SQVTM and CDR2 is ANQGSEA in the germline V gene. CDR3 length: 17 amino acids. CDR3 DNA: TGCAGCGTTGATGCCTGGACTAGCGGGATCCCCCAAGAGACCCAGTACTTC. Translated: CSVDAWTSGIPQETQYF.

This clonotype has at least ten counts. The genes are TRBV14 and TRBJ2-3; TRBD2 might be the D (5 bases). Germline-derived CDR1 and CDR2 are SGHDN and FVKESK. The length of the CDR3 is 12 residues. V lost 5 bases and J lost 4, with 7 bases in between. The CDR3 region is CASSGLPDTQYF. Here the CDR3 DNA reads TGTGCCAGCAGCGGACTCCCAGATACGCAGTATTTT.

This clonotype was observed at least ten times. The CDR3 bases are TGTGCCAGCCTGGACAGCAACTTAGCCAAAAACATTCAGTACTTC. Translation gives CASLDSNLAKNIQYF. The chain links TRBV19 to TRBJ2-4; tentative D call: TRBD1 (6 bases). Trimming took 9 bases from V and 0 from J, leaving 15 bases between them. CDR3 length: 15 amino acids. Germline values: CDR1 LNHDA, CDR2 SQIVND (reference sequence).

This clonotype was observed many times. CDR3 nucleotides: TGTGCCAGCAGTGAAGGGTCGGGGGAGTACAATGAGCAGTTCTTC. Its translation is CASSEGSGEYNEQFF. The chain uses TRBV6-1 and TRBJ2-1; maybe TRBD2 (6 bases). Germline V CDR1 and CDR2: MNHNS, SASEGT. Trimming removed 1 base at V and 4 bases at J, with 11 bases between. The CDR3 spans 15 residues.

The chain employs TRBV19 and TRBJ2-1, with 7 bases that match TRBD2. The CDR3 totals 14 residues. Trimming at V came to 10 bases and at J to 5 bases, leaving 11 bases not matched to a gene. Germline V CDR1 and CDR2: LNHDA, SQIVND (reference sequence). DNA of the CDR3: TGTGCCACTTCGACTAGCCTGGGGGACAATGAGCAGTTCTTC. It codes for CATSTSLGDNEQFF. Variable domain in full (rest from reference TRBV19 and TRBJ2-1): DGGITQSPKYLFRKEGQNVTLSCEQNLNHDAMYWYRQDPGQGLRLIYYSQIVNDFQKGDIAEGYSVSREKKESFPLTVTSAQKNPTAFYLCATSTSLGDNEQFFGPGTRLTVL.

This clonotype was seen a handful of times. V usage is TRBV7-9 and J usage is TRBJ2-1; TRBD2 agrees at 8 bases. V lost 5 bases, J lost 7 bases, and 13 bases stayed unmatched. CDR1 is SEHNR and CDR2 is FQNEAQ in the germline V gene (reference sequence). CDR3 length: 16 residues. The CDR3 coding sequence is TGTGCCAGCAGCCCACGGACTAGCCCTCTAGGGAATGAGCAGTTCTTC. Translated: CASSPRTSPLGNEQFF.

This clonotype has more than one count but fewer than ten. The rearrangement links TRBV4-3 to TRBJ1-2; D might be TRBD1 (5 bases). Trimming removed 0 bases from V and 6 bases from J, with 14 bases in between. This CDR3 spans 15 amino acids. Germline lookup yields CDR1 LGHNA and CDR2 YSLEER. CDR3 DNA sequence: TGCGCCAGCAGCCAAGATTGGGACGGGGGTAATGGCTACACCTTC. Amino acid sequence: CASSQDWDGGNGYTF.

This clonotype was seen only a few times. The DNA of the CDR3 is TGTGCCAGCAGCCATACTACTAGCGGTCTATCCTACGAGCAGTACTTC. This translates into CASSHTTSGLSYEQYF. J is TRBJ2-7 and V is TRBV3-1; 8 bases align to TRBD2. The V gene end was trimmed by 3 bases and the J gene end by 1 base; junction bases not matched to a gene: 8. The V gene's germline CDR1 is LGHDT and CDR2 YNNKEL (reference sequence). This CDR3 spans 16 amino acids.

This clonotype was seen ten or more times. The gene calls are TRBV29-1 and TRBJ1-2, with D unclear. This CDR3 is built from 11 residues. V was pared by 7 bases and J by 8 bases, with 14 bases between. Germline CDR1 is SQVTM and CDR2 is ANQGSEA. The CDR3 nucleotides are TGCAGCGCGTCTAACCGGAACGGCTACACCTTC. Amino acids: CSASNRNGYTF.

The sample holds many counts of this clonotype. This rearrangement joins TRBV6-2 or TRBV6-3 to TRBJ2-7; TRBD2 matches 14 bases. With V trimmed by 5 bases and J by 5 bases, 2 bases remained unmatched. The germline CDR1 and CDR2 sequences are MNHEY and SVGEGT. The CDR3 sequence is 14 residues long. CDR3 in DNA: TGTGCCAGCAGTCGACTAGCGGGAGGGCACGAGCAGTACTTC. It yields the protein CASSRLAGGHEQYF.

This clonotype was recorded at least ten times. The V and J genes are TRBV28 and TRBJ2-2; the match to TRBD2 covers 7 bases. The CDR3 extends over 14 amino acids. J was trimmed by 6 bases and V by 3 bases; bases with no gene match: 4. Germline-derived CDR1 and CDR2 are MDHEN and SYDVKM. The CDR3 nucleotides read TGTGCCAGCAGTTTTGCGGGAGTCGCCGGGGAGCTGTTTTTT. Translation: CASSFAGVAGELFF.

The rearrangement joins TRBV7-2 to TRBJ2-1; D gene ambiguous. Trimming left V 3 bases short and J 7 bases short, with 10 bases between. Germline-derived CDR1 and CDR2 are SGHTA and FQGNSA. The length of the CDR3 is 13 residues. CDR3 nucleotide sequence: TGTGCCAGCAGCTTTGGGCCGGAAAATGAGCAGTTCTTC. Its translation: CASSFGPENEQFF. The full variable domain, in which reference TRBV7-2 and TRBJ2-1 provide the parts outside the CDR3, is GAGVSQSPSNKVTEKGKDVELRCDPISGHTALYWYRQSLGQGLEFLIYFQGNSAPDKSGLPSDRFSAERTGGSVSTLTIQRTQQEDSAVYLCASSFGPENEQFFGPGTRLTVL.

J is TRBJ1-5 and V is TRBV27; tentatively, D is TRBD1 (6 bases). The CDR3 has 15 residues. The germline gives CDR1 MNHEY, CDR2 SMNVEV (reference sequence). Trimming shortened V by 5 bases and J by 4 bases, and 15 bases separated the two germline ends. CDR3: CASSVQGRGNQPQHF. The CDR3 nucleotides are TGTGCCAGCAGTGTTCAGGGGAGAGGAAATCAGCCCCAGCATTTT.

This clonotype showed up many times. This chain connects TRBV11-2 to TRBJ2-3; D tentatively fits TRBD1 or TRBD2 (5 bases each). This CDR3 has 15 residues. V lost 5 bases and J 0 bases, leaving 12 bases between the germline ends. Per the germline V gene, CDR1 is SGHAT and CDR2 is FQNNGV. The CDR3 DNA reads TGTGCCAGCAGCCTCGGGACCCCAAGCACAGATACGCAGTATTTT. This codes for CASSLGTPSTDTQYF.